This is a list of T cell receptor beta chains from one sample in a study of PD-1 blockade in mismatch repair-deficient tumors. The method was immunoSEQ multiplex PCR; TCRdb's version includes in-frame clones alone and lacks a portion of them. The sample lists under 150,000 clones, 88% occurring once. The sequencing used peripheral blood, collected approximately 69 weeks after starting pembrolizumab. The receptor source for this set is an adult with mismatch repair-deficient cancer. The CDR3 runs from the conserved cysteine through the conserved F or W. Each record gives: CDR3 DNA, CDR3 protein, D gene, clone size, V gene, J gene. The D gene is left open where the match is weak. Clone size, where shown, is once, few, many, or a class for clones that have expanded.

CDR3 DNA: TGTGCCTGGAGTCCGAGGACAGGGTCCTACGAGCAGTACTTC; CDR3 protein: CAWSPRTGSYEQYF; D gene: TRBD1; clone size: NA; V gene: TRBV30; J gene: TRBJ2-7
CDR3 DNA: TGTGCCAGCAGTTTATGGGAGCGGGACAATGAGCAGTTCTTC; CDR3 protein: CASSLWERDNEQFF; D gene: NA; clone size: few; V gene: TRBV27; J gene: TRBJ2-1
CDR3 DNA: TGCGCCAGCAGCTCGCCGGGGGGCGGCGAGCAGTACTTC; CDR3 protein: CASSSPGGGEQYF; D gene: NA; clone size: once; V gene: TRBV5-1; J gene: TRBJ2-7
CDR3 DNA: TGTGCCAGCAGTTACGGTCTCACTGAAGCTTTCTTT; CDR3 protein: CASSYGLTEAFF; D gene: NA; clone size: NA; V gene: TRBV6-6; J gene: TRBJ1-1
CDR3 DNA: TGTGCCAGCAGTTTATCGGTGGGACCTAATCAGCCCCAGCATTTT; CDR3 protein: CASSLSVGPNQPQHF; D gene: NA; clone size: NA; V gene: TRBV28; J gene: TRBJ1-5
CDR3 DNA: TGCGCCAGCAGCTTGGGGTCAGGGCCCCATTCTCAGCCCCAGCATTTT; CDR3 protein: CASSLGSGPHSQPQHF; D gene: NA; clone size: NA; V gene: TRBV5-1; J gene: TRBJ1-5
CDR3 DNA: TGCGCCAGCAAACAGGGAAGGGCAGATACGCAGTATTTT; CDR3 protein: CASKQGRADTQYF; D gene: NA; clone size: NA; V gene: TRBV5-1; J gene: TRBJ2-3
CDR3 DNA: TGTGCCAGCAAGTTCGGGAACACCGGGGAGCTGTTTTTT; CDR3 protein: CASKFGNTGELFF; D gene: NA; clone size: NA; V gene: TRBV7-6; J gene: TRBJ2-2
CDR3 DNA: TGTGCCAGCAGTGCTCCCACTAGCGGGAGCCGATTCCGGGAGACCCAGTACTTC; CDR3 protein: CASSAPTSGSRFRETQYF; D gene: TRBD2; clone size: NA; V gene: TRBV2; J gene: TRBJ2-5
CDR3 DNA: TGTGCCAGCAGCTTGGGGGCCGGACAGGGGGCTATAGGCACTGAAGCTTTCTTT; CDR3 protein: CASSLGAGQGAIGTEAFF; D gene: TRBD1; clone size: NA; V gene: TRBV5-8; J gene: TRBJ1-1
CDR3 DNA: TGTGCCAGCAGTGCCGAACTAGCGGGAGCCTACAATGAGCAGTTCTTC; CDR3 protein: CASSAELAGAYNEQFF; D gene: TRBD2; clone size: NA; V gene: TRBV6-1; J gene: TRBJ2-1
CDR3 DNA: TGCGCCAGCAGCTTGGAACCGGCAGACCAAGAGACCCAGTACTTC; CDR3 protein: CASSLEPADQETQYF; D gene: NA; clone size: NA; V gene: TRBV5-1; J gene: TRBJ2-5
CDR3 DNA: TGTGCCAGCAGGGAGGAGACCCAGTACTTC; CDR3 protein: CASREETQYF; D gene: NA; clone size: NA; V gene: TRBV6-1; J gene: TRBJ2-5
CDR3 DNA: TGCAGCGTTGTACAAGGGGTGTCCTACGAGCAGTACTTC; CDR3 protein: CSVVQGVSYEQYF; D gene: NA; clone size: NA; V gene: TRBV29-1; J gene: TRBJ2-7
CDR3 DNA: TGTGCCAGCAGCCTAAGGCCCGAACAGGGAAGGGTTGTCACCACTGAAGCTTTCTTT; CDR3 protein: CASSLRPEQGRVVTTEAFF; D gene: NA; clone size: NA; V gene: TRBV11-2; J gene: TRBJ1-1
CDR3 DNA: TGTGCCAGCAGCTTGGGAAGAGCGCTCGACGAGCAGTACTTC; CDR3 protein: CASSLGRALDEQYF; D gene: NA; clone size: NA; V gene: TRBV5-6; J gene: TRBJ2-7
CDR3 DNA: TGTGCCAGCAGCCGGGACAGGGACTACGAGCAGTACTTC; CDR3 protein: CASSRDRDYEQYF; D gene: TRBD1; clone size: NA; V gene: TRBV28; J gene: TRBJ2-7
CDR3 DNA: TGTGCCAGCAGCGAAGGAAGGTACTATATCAAAAACATTCAGTACTTC; CDR3 protein: CASSEGRYYIKNIQYF; D gene: NA; clone size: once; V gene: TRBV11-2; J gene: TRBJ2-4
CDR3 DNA: TGCGCCAGCAGCTTAAATAAATATGTCTCGGGGGTGCAAGCCTCGGGATACGGGGTGTACTTC; CDR3 protein: CASSLNKYVSGVQASGYGVYF; D gene: NA; clone size: NA; V gene: TRBV5-1; J gene: TRBJ2-7
CDR3 DNA: TGTGCCAGCAGCTTATTCCAGGTGGGATCCTATGGCTACACCTTC; CDR3 protein: CASSLFQVGSYGYTF; D gene: NA; clone size: NA; V gene: TRBV5-4; J gene: TRBJ1-2
CDR3 DNA: TGTGCCAGCGCGCTCGGCGGGGAGACAGATACGCAGTATTTT; CDR3 protein: CASALGGETDTQYF; D gene: NA; clone size: NA; V gene: TRBV2; J gene: TRBJ2-3
CDR3 DNA: TGCGCCAGCAGCCCGCTCGGGGGTACTAATGAAAAACTGTTTTTT; CDR3 protein: CASSPLGGTNEKLFF; D gene: NA; clone size: NA; V gene: TRBV4-1; J gene: TRBJ1-4
CDR3 DNA: TGTGCCACCAGCCGCTTGGACAGGGGCGATCAGCCCCAGCATTTT; CDR3 protein: CATSRLDRGDQPQHF; D gene: TRBD1; clone size: NA; V gene: TRBV15; J gene: TRBJ1-5
CDR3 DNA: TGTGCCAGTAGTATAATAAGCGTGCAGGGCAGCACCGGGGAGCTGTTTTTT; CDR3 protein: CASSIISVQGSTGELFF; D gene: NA; clone size: NA; V gene: TRBV19; J gene: TRBJ2-2
CDR3 DNA: TGCGCCAGCAGCCGTCGACTAGCGAACTACAATGAGCAGTTCTTC; CDR3 protein: CASSRRLANYNEQFF; D gene: TRBD2; clone size: NA; V gene: TRBV4-1; J gene: TRBJ2-1
CDR3 DNA: TGTGCCAGCAGCATCAAACAGGGGGGGGAGACCCAGTACTTC; CDR3 protein: CASSIKQGGETQYF; D gene: NA; clone size: NA; V gene: TRBV7-9; J gene: TRBJ2-5
CDR3 DNA: TGTGCCAGCAGTTCGCTAGCGGGAGGTGGCAATGAGCAGTTCTTC; CDR3 protein: CASSSLAGGGNEQFF; D gene: TRBD2; clone size: NA; V gene: TRBV28; J gene: TRBJ2-1
CDR3 DNA: TGCGCCAGCAGTGCCCTCTCGACCCCGGGACTAGCGGGAGGCCCATACGAGCAGTACTTC; CDR3 protein: CASSALSTPGLAGGPYEQYF; D gene: TRBD2; clone size: NA; V gene: TRBV23-1; J gene: TRBJ2-7
CDR3 DNA: TGTGCCAGCAGCTTACGGTTGGGGGAGACCCAGTACTTC; CDR3 protein: CASSLRLGETQYF; D gene: NA; clone size: once; V gene: TRBV11-2; J gene: TRBJ2-5
CDR3 DNA: TGCGCCAGCAGCTTAAGGACAGGGACCTACGAGCAGTACTTC; CDR3 protein: CASSLRTGTYEQYF; D gene: TRBD1; clone size: NA; V gene: TRBV5-1; J gene: TRBJ2-7
CDR3 DNA: TGTGCCAGCAGCTTATGGGGGACAGGGTACTACGAGCAGTACTTC; CDR3 protein: CASSLWGTGYYEQYF; D gene: TRBD1; clone size: NA; V gene: TRBV7-2; J gene: TRBJ2-7
CDR3 DNA: TGTGCCTGGAGGGACCTTGACAGGCCTAACATTCAGTACTTC; CDR3 protein: CAWRDLDRPNIQYF; D gene: NA; clone size: NA; V gene: TRBV30; J gene: TRBJ2-4